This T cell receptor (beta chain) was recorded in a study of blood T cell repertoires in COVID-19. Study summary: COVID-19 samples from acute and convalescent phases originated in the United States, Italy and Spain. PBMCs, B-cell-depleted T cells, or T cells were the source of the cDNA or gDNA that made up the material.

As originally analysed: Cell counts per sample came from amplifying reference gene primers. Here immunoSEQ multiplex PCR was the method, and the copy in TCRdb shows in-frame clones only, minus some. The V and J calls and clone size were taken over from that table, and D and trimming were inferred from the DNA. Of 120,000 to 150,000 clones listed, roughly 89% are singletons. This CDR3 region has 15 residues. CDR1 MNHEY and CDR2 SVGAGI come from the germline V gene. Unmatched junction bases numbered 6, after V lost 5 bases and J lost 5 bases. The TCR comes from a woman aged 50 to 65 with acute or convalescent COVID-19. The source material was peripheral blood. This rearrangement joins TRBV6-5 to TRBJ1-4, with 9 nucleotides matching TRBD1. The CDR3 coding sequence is TGTGCCAGCAGTAACCGGGACAGGGTGAATGAAAAACTGTTTTTT. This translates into CASSNRDRVNEKLFF.